This T cell receptor (beta chain) was retrieved from a study of shared clonotypes between healthy human individuals. This CDR3 has 15 amino acids. From germline, CDR1 is SGHRS and CDR2 YFSETQ. The germline V and J ends were trimmed by 1 base and 3 bases, with 10 bases remaining between them. A 200 ng quantity of DNA, tens of thousands of T cell genomes, went into the sorted-subset replicate PCRs. The table came from immunoSEQ multiplex PCR; TCRdb's copy has only in-frame clones and leaves some out. The sample carries around 1.4 million clones, approximately 98.5% recorded once. The V gene is TRBV5-1, the J gene TRBJ1-4, with D unclear. Source material: naive CD4+ T cells sorted from blood. Noted subset: CD45RA+ positively selected. This clonotype originated in a man younger than 40 in good health. Here the CDR3 DNA reads TGCGCCAGCAGCTTGTTCACCGGTTCTAATGAAAAACTGTTTTTT. It codes for CASSLFTGSNEKLFF.